A selection of T cell receptor beta chains follows, all from one sample in a study of naive and memory T cell subsets. TCRdb passed the UMI-ligation and nested PCR reads through MiXCR, listing each CDR3 protein once. The table includes 77,000 or so distinct CDR3 sequences, about an eighth detected once. The source material was central memory CD4+ T cells from blood. Source of these receptors: a human donor in good health. Each CDR3 is given without its conserved first and last residue. Each record gives: CDR3 length, J gene, V gene, CDR3 protein.

11	TRBJ1-1	TRBV3-1	ASSLTENTEAF
11	TRBJ1-1	TRBV14	ASSHNSGPKAF
10	TRBJ1-4	TRBV28	ASGQGNEKLF
11	TRBJ2-7	TRBV7-2	ASSLNRPYEQY
15	TRBJ2-1	TRBV12-3/TRBV12-4	ASSFRGGLAAYNEQF
14	TRBJ1-6	TRBV11-2	ASSRGSDRAYSPLH
13	TRBJ2-7	TRBV9	ASSVGDRGPYEQY
12	TRBJ2-1	TRBV29-1	SATESGSTNEQF
12	TRBJ1-3	TRBV3-1	ASSQQGLGNTIY
15	TRBJ1-1	TRBV7-2	ASITPRTRQVGTEAF
14	TRBJ1-5	TRBV7-2	ASSLAPGQGNQPQH
12	TRBJ2-3	TRBV7-9	ASSLAQGMDTQY
15	TRBJ2-1	TRBV12-3/TRBV12-4	ASSGTSGTVSYNEQF
16	TRBJ2-7	TRBV10-3	AISTTSGRALSSYEQY
13	TRBJ2-3	TRBV7-2	ASSRRERATDTQY
13	TRBJ1-2	TRBV5-4	ASSLGLQGPRGYT
9	TRBJ1-1	TRBV7-9	ASSLYGEAF
9	TRBJ2-5	TRBV30	AWSSQETQY
12	TRBJ1-5	TRBV12-3/TRBV12-4	ASSPDRRNQPQH
11	TRBJ2-7	TRBV28	ASSVPGPGGQY
11	TRBJ2-3	TRBV29-1	SATRGTTDTQY
14	TRBJ2-1	TRBV19	ASRSTGTGVYNEQF
11	TRBJ2-4	TRBV20-1	SARPTFINIQY
14	TRBJ2-3	TRBV20-1	SARVQAGPSTDTQY
11	TRBJ1-5	TRBV20-1	SASLDTHQPQH
12	TRBJ2-1	TRBV5-1	ASSLGGRYNEQF
14	TRBJ2-4	TRBV28	ASTPKLGGLVDIQY